These 17 T cell receptor beta chains share one sample of origin, sequenced in a study of cutaneous CD30+ T cell lymphoproliferative disorder and hepatitis E. Only in-frame clones appear in the TCRdb table, and some are missing; sequencing was by immunoSEQ multiplex PCR. The data show 7,000 to 9,000 clones, with around 70% seen just once and approximately 1% held by the top ten. The sequenced sample was blood. The receptor source for this set is a human donor with a cutaneous T cell lymphoproliferative disorder associated with hepatitis E virus.

V gene TRBV14 combines with J gene TRBJ1-2, with unresolved D. CDR1 is SGHDN and CDR2 is FVKESK in the germline V gene. Trimming pared 2 bases from V and 6 bases from J, leaving 16 bases between. The CDR3 is made up of 15 amino acids. The CDR3 DNA is TGTGCCAGCAGCCAACTGGACCGGGGTTCAGATGGCTACACCTTC. This codes for CASSQLDRGSDGYTF.

The rearrangement links TRBV15 to TRBJ1-6; D not resolved. Germline-derived CDR1 and CDR2 are LNHNV and YYDKDF (reference sequence). The CDR3 length is 13 residues. V shed 0 bases and J shed 6 bases, with 3 bases lying between them. CDR3 amino acids: CATSRDGNSPLHF. CDR3 coding DNA: TGTGCCACCAGCAGAGATGGTAATTCACCCCTCCACTTT.

The chain couples TRBV7-9 to TRBJ1-4; D might be TRBD1 (5 bases). V was shortened by 0 bases and J by 8 bases, with 19 bases between the two germline ends. Germline values: CDR1 SEHNR, CDR2 FQNEAQ (reference sequence). The CDR3 length is 17 residues. In DNA, the CDR3 is TGTGCCAGCAGCTTAGCCTTAAACGAGGGTGGGGACGAAAAACTGTTTTTT. The encoded protein is CASSLALNEGGDEKLFF. The entire variable domain, with the rest obtained from reference TRBV7-9 and TRBJ1-4, is as follows: DTGVSQNPRHKITKRGQNVTFRCDPISEHNRLYWYRQTLGQGPEFLTYFQNEAQLEKSRLLSDRFSAERPKGSFSTLEIQRTEQGDSAMYLCASSLALNEGGDEKLFFGSGTQLSVL.

This clone has just a few counts. The chain recombines TRBV19 with TRBJ1-6; TRBD1 is a possible D gene (5 bases). In germline, CDR1 is LNHDA, CDR2 SQIVND (reference sequence). CDR3 length: 14 residues. Trimming stripped 6 bases from V and 8 bases from J, with 14 bases between. This CDR3 is CASSPGREDSPLHF. In nucleotides, the CDR3 is TGTGCCAGTAGCCCAGGGCGGGAAGATTCACCCCTCCACTTT.

In its sample, this clone was seen a few times. The chain uses TRBV7-8 and TRBJ2-5, with a possible D match to TRBD2 (6 bases). From germline, CDR1 is SGHVS and CDR2 FQNEAQ. V lost 1 base to trimming and J lost 3 bases, with 6 bases between them. There are 13 residues in the CDR3. The DNA of the CDR3 is TGTGCCAGCAGCTTAGGGGGGGAAGAGACCCAGTACTTC. It translates to CASSLGGEETQYF.

The chain joins TRBV7-9 to TRBJ2-2; no clear D gene. V lost 2 bases to trimming and J lost 4 bases, with 11 bases between them. The CDR3 sequence is 15 residues long. CDR1 is SEHNR, CDR2 FQNEAQ, per germline (reference sequence). The CDR3 DNA follows: TGTGCCAGCAGCTTAAGGTCCGCCTTCACCGGGGAGCTGTTTTTT. This codes for CASSLRSAFTGELFF.

This clone was recorded only once. The V call is TRBV11-2, the J call TRBJ2-5; D unclear. The CDR3 is 14 residues long. Trimming took 4 bases from V and 5 from J, leaving 14 bases between them. The germline CDR1 and CDR2 sequences are SGHAT and FQNNGV. Here the CDR3 reads CASSSLGFAETQYF. The CDR3 DNA reads TGTGCCAGCAGCTCCTTGGGATTTGCGGAGACCCAGTACTTC.

The rearrangement links TRBV7-2 to TRBJ2-7; D is unresolved. With 5 bases removed from V and 2 bases from J, the gap between germline ends came to 10 bases. Germline CDR1 SGHTA, CDR2 FQGNSA. This CDR3 contains 13 residues. This chain's CDR3 is CASSLDAAYEQYF. The CDR3 DNA sequence: TGTGCCAGCAGCCTGGACGCAGCCTACGAGCAGTACTTC.

This chain connects TRBV27 to TRBJ2-7, with 9 nucleotides matching TRBD2. CDR3 length equals 16 residues. Per the germline V gene, CDR1 is MNHEY and CDR2 is SMNVEV (reference sequence). The V and J ends lost 1 base and 2 bases, in that order; junction bases with no gene match: 6. CDR3 amino acids: CASSLFGLAGTYEQYF. In DNA form, the CDR3 reads TGTGCCAGCAGTTTATTTGGGCTAGCGGGAACCTACGAGCAGTACTTC.

The chain has TRBV28 and TRBJ1-5, with 7 bases that match TRBD1. The CDR3 spans 15 residues. J was trimmed by 0 bases and V by 7 bases; bases with no gene match: 6. Looked up from germline, CDR1 is MDHEN and CDR2 is SYDVKM. The CDR3 loop is CASKQGRASNQPQHF. The DNA of the CDR3 is TGTGCCAGCAAACAGGGGCGAGCTAGCAATCAGCCCCAGCATTTT.

The rearrangement uses TRBV7-3 and TRBJ2-3, with 8 bases identical to TRBD1. Losses at the gene ends were 2 bases for V and 3 bases for J; bases not matched to a gene: 4. Germline CDR1 SGHTA, CDR2 FQGTGA. The CDR3 spans 15 residues. The CDR3 protein is CASSLSQGATDTQYF. In nucleotides, the CDR3 is TGTGCCAGCAGCTTATCCCAGGGGGCTACAGATACGCAGTATTTT. Full variable domain (missing parts from reference TRBV7-3 and TRBJ2-3): GAGVSQTPSNKVTEKGKYVELRCDPISGHTALYWYRQSLGQGPEFLIYFQGTGAADDSGLPNDRFFAVRPEGSVSTLKIQRTERGDSAVYLCASSLSQGATDTQYFGPGTRLTVL.

This clone showed up just once. The rearrangement joins TRBV5-1 to TRBJ2-1, with D unclear. Deletions cut 1 base from V and 4 bases from J, with 6 bases between. This CDR3 region has 13 residues. Germline V gene data show CDR1 as SGHRS and CDR2 as YFSETQ. CDR3 loop: CASSLMGYNEQFF. Here the CDR3 DNA reads TGCGCCAGCAGCTTGATGGGTTACAATGAGCAGTTCTTC.

The chain recombines TRBV27 with TRBJ2-2; D remains unclear. Germline V gene sequence: CDR1 MNHEY, CDR2 SMNVEV (reference sequence). The CDR3 is 16 amino acids. V was trimmed by 2 bases and J by 0 bases, leaving 10 bases between them. The DNA of the CDR3 is TGTGCCAGCAGTTTACTGGAGTGGGCGAACACCGGGGAGCTGTTTTTT. Protein sequence: CASSLLEWANTGELFF.

This clone was seen only a few times. The chain couples TRBV7-9 to TRBJ1-3; 9 bases are shared with TRBD1. V dropped 4 bases and J dropped 5; count of bases not matched to a gene: 6. Germline CDR1 reads SEHNR; CDR2 reads FQNEAQ (reference sequence). The CDR3 is 15 residues long. The CDR3 loop is CASSSSGTGRNTIYF. The CDR3 nucleotides read TGTGCCAGCAGCTCATCCGGGACAGGGAGAAACACCATATATTTT.

This clone occurred a few times. The V and J genes are TRBV13 and TRBJ1-1; D uncertain. CDR1 is PRHDT, CDR2 FYEKMQ, per germline (reference sequence). The CDR3 is made up of 15 amino acids. V lost 5 bases to trimming and J lost 1 base, with 14 bases between them. DNA of the CDR3: TGTGCCAGCAGCGTAAGACCCTTCCAGAACACTGAAGCTTTCTTT. Amino acid sequence: CASSVRPFQNTEAFF.

This clone showed up just once. J is TRBJ2-1 and V is TRBV11-2, with D possibly matching TRBD2 (7 bases). The ends were cut back, 5 bases at V and 0 bases at J, with 17 bases in the middle. Germline assignment: CDR1 SGHAT and CDR2 FQNNGV. The CDR3 extends over 17 amino acids. DNA of the CDR3: TGTGCCAGCAGCCCCTTAGGGGGGGTTAGCTCCTACAATGAGCAGTTCTTC. This encodes CASSPLGGVSSYNEQFF.

The V gene is TRBV5-6, the J gene TRBJ1-4, with D unresolved. This CDR3 is 15 amino acids long. Trimming took 1 base from V and 4 from J, leaving 11 bases between them. The germline gives CDR1 SGHDT, CDR2 YYEEEE. The CDR3: CASSLRQEYNEKLFF. Here the CDR3 DNA reads TGTGCCAGCAGCTTGAGGCAGGAGTATAATGAAAAACTGTTTTTT.